The T cell receptor beta chain described here comes from a study of cytomegalovirus exposure and HLA in healthy donors. Study details: Among several hundred genotyped donors, around 80% fell in the Caucasian-associated ancestry cluster. Regarding the study as a whole: A few CMV-associated chains proved CMV antigen-specific in vitro.

The PCR used 60 Vbeta and 13 Jbeta primers. Sequenced by immunoSEQ multiplex PCR; TCRdb stores in-frame clones only, minus some. The sample holds around 110,000 clones; about 62% are singletons and the top ten take 8% to 9%. This clone occurred a few times. The antigen remains undetermined. V was shortened by 6 bases and J by 4 bases, with 18 bases between the two germline ends. Per the germline V gene, CDR1 is SNHLY and CDR2 is FYNNEI. The CDR3 length is 16 residues. The clonotype was recovered from a woman aged 40 to 49 in good health and CMV-seropositive. The gene calls are TRBV2 and TRBJ2-2, with D maybe TRBD1 (6 bases). Sample: PBMCs. CDR3 loop: CASRGALGTTTGELFF. The CDR3, as DNA: TGTGCCAGCAGGGGGGCCTTGGGAACAACCACCGGGGAGCTGTTTTTT.